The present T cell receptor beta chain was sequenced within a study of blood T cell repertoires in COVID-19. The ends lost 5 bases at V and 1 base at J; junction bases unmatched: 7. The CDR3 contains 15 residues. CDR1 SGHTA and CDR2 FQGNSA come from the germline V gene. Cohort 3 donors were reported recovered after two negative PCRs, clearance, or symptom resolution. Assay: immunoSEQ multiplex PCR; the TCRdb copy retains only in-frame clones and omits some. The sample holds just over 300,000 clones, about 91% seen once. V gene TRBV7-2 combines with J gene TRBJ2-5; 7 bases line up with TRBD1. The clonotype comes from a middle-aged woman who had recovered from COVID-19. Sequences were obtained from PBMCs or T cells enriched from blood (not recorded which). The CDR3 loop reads CASSLRTGRQETQYF. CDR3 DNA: TGTGCCAGCAGCCTCCGGACAGGCCGCCAAGAGACCCAGTACTTC.